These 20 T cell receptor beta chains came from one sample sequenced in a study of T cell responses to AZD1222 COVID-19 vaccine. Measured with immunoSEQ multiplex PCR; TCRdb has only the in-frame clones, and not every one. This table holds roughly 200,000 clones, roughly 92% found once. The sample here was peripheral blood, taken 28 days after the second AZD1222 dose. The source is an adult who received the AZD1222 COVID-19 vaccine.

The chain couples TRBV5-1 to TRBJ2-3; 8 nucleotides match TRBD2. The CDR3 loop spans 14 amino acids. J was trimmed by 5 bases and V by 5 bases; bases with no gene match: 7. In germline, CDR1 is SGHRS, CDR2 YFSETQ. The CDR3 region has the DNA TGCGCCAGCAGAAGGACTAGCACACAAGATACGCAGTATTTT. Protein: CASRRTSTQDTQYF.

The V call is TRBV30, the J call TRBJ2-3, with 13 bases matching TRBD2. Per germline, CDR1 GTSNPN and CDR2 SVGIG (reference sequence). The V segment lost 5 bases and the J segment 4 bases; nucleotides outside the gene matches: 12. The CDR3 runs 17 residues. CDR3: CAWQKLAGGPRADTQYF. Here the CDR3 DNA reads TGTGCCTGGCAAAAACTAGCGGGGGGGCCTAGGGCAGATACGCAGTATTTT.

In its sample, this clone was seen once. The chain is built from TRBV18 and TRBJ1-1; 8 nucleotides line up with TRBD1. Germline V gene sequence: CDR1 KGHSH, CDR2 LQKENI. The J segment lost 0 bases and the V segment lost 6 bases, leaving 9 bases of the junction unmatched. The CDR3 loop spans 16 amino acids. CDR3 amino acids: CASSPWTGNMNTEAFF. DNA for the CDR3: TGTGCCAGCTCCCCTTGGACAGGGAATATGAACACTGAAGCTTTCTTT.

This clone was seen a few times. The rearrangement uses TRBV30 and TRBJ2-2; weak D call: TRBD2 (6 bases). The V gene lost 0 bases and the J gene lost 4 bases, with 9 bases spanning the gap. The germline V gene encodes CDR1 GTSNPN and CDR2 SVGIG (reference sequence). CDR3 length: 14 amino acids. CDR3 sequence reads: CAWSVLAFTGELFF. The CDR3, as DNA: TGTGCCTGGAGTGTACTAGCATTCACCGGGGAGCTGTTTTTT. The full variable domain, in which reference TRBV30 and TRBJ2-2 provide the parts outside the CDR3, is SQTIHQWPATLVQPVGSPLSLECTVEGTSNPNLYWYRQAAGRGLQLLFYSVGIGQISSEVPQNLSASRPQDRQFILSSKKLLLSDSGFYLCAWSVLAFTGELFFGEGSRLTVL.

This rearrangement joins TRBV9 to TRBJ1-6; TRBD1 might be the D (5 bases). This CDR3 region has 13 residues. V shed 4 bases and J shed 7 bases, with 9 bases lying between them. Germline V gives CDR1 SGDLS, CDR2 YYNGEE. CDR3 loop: CASSLTENSPLHF. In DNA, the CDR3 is TGTGCCAGCAGCCTGACAGAAAATTCACCCCTCCACTTT.

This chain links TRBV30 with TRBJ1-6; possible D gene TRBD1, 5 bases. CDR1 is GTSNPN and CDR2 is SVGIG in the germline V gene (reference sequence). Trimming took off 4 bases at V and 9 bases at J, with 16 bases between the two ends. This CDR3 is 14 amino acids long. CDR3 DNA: TGTGCCTGGACAAGCTCAGGGAGGAGTTCACCCCTCCACTTT. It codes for CAWTSSGRSSPLHF. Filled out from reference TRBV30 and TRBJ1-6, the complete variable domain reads SQTIHQWPATLVQPVGSPLSLECTVEGTSNPNLYWYRQAAGRGLQLLFYSVGIGQISSEVPQNLSASRPQDRQFILSSKKLLLSDSGFYLCAWTSSGRSSPLHFGNGTRLTVT.

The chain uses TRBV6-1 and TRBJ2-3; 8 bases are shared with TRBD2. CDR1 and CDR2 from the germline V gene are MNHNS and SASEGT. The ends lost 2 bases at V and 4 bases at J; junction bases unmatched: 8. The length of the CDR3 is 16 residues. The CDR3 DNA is TGTGCCAGCAGTGAACCGTTCCGGGGGGGCTCAGATACGCAGTATTTT. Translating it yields CASSEPFRGGSDTQYF.

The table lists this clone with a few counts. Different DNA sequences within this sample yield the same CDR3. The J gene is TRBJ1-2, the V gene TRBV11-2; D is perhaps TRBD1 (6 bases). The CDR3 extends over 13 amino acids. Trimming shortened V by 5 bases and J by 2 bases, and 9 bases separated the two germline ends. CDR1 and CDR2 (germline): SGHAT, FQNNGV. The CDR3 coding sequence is TGTGCCAGCAGCCCAGACAGGAACTATGGCTACACCTTC. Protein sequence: CASSPDRNYGYTF.

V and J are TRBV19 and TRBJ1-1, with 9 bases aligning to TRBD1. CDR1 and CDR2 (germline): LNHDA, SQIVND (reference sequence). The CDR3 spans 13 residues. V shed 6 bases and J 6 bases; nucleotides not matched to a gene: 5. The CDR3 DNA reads TGTGCCAGTAGCCTACAGGGGGCCCCTGAAGCTTTCTTT. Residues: CASSLQGAPEAFF.

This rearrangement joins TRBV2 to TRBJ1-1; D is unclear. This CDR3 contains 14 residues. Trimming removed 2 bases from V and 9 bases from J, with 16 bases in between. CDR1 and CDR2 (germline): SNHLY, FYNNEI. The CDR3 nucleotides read TGTGCCAGCAGTGAATGGTGGGCCCCGGGAAAAGCTTTCTTT. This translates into CASSEWWAPGKAFF.

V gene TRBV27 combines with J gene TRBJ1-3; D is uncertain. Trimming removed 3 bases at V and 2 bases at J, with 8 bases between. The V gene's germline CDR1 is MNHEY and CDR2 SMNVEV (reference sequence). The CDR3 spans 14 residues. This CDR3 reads CASSLGGPGNTIYF. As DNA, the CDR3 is TGTGCCAGCAGTTTGGGAGGTCCTGGAAACACCATATATTTT.

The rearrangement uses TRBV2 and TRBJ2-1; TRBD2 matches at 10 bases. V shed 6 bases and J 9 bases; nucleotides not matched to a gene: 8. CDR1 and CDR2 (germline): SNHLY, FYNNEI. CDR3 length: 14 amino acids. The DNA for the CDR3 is TGTGCCAGCAGAGGGGCTAGCGGGAGAGGTGAGCAGTTCTTC. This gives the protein CASRGASGRGEQFF.

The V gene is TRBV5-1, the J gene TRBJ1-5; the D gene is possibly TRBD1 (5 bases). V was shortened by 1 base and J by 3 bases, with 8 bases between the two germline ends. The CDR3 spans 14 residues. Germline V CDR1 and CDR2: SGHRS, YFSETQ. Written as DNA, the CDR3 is TGCGCCAGCAGCTTGTTCGGGGCCAATCAGCCCCAGCATTTT. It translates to CASSLFGANQPQHF.

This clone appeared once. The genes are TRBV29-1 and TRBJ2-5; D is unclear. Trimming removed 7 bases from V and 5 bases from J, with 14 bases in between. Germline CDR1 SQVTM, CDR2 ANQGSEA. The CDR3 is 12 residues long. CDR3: CSAARVGETQYF. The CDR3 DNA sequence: TGCAGCGCTGCCCGGGTTGGGGAGACCCAGTACTTC.

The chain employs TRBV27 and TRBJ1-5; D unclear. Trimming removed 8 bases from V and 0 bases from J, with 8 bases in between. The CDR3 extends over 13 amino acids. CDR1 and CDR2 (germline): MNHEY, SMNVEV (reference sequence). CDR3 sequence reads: CASGIYSNQPQHF. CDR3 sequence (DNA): TGTGCCAGCGGCATATATAGCAATCAGCCCCAGCATTTT.

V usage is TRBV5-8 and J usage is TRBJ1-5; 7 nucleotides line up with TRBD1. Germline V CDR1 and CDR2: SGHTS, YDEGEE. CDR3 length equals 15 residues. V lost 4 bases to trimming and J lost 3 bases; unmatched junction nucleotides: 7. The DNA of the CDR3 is TGTGCCAGCAGCAGAACAGGGGTCCCCAATCAGCCCCAGCATTTT. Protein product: CASSRTGVPNQPQHF.

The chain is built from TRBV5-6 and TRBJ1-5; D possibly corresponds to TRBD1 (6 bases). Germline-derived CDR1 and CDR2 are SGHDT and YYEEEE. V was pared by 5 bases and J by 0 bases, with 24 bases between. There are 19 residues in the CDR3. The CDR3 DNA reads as TGTGCCAGCAGGCCAACTCGACTCCAGGGGAAGGCTAGCAATCAGCCCCAGCATTTT. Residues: CASRPTRLQGKASNQPQHF.

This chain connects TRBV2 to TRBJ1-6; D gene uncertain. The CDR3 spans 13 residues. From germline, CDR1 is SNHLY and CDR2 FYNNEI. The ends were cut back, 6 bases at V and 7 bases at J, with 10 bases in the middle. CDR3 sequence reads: CASREQLNSPLHF. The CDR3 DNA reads TGTGCCAGCAGGGAACAGTTAAATTCACCCCTCCACTTT.

The CDR3 sequence is CATSDLQGRRETQYF. CDR3 DNA sequence: TGTGCCACCAGTGATTTGCAGGGGCGCCGAGAGACCCAGTACTTC. The chain is built from TRBV24-1 and TRBJ2-5; a possible D gene is TRBD1 (6 bases). CDR1 KGHDR and CDR2 SFDVKD come from the germline V gene. The CDR3 extends over 15 amino acids. V was shortened by 0 bases and J by 4 bases, with 11 bases between the two germline ends.

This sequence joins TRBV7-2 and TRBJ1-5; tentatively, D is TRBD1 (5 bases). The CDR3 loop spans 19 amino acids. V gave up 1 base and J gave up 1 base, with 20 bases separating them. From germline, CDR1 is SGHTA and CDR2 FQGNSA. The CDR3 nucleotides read TGTGCCAGCAGCTTAGTTTTTCTGCCGGGACTCTGGAGCAATCAGCCCCAGCATTTT. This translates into CASSLVFLPGLWSNQPQHF.